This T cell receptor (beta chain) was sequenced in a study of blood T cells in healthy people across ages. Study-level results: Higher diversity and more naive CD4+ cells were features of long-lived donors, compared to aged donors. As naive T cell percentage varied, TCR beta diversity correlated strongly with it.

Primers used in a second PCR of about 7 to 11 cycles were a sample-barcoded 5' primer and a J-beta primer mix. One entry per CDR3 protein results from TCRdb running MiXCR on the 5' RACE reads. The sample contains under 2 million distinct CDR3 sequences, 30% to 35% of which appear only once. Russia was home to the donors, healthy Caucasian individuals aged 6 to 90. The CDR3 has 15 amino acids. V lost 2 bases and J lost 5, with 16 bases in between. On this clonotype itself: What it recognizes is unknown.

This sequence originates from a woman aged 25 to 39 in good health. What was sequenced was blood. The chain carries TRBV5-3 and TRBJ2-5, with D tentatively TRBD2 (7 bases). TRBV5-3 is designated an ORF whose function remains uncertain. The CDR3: CARSFLGGPRETQYF. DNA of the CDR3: TGTGCCAGAAGCTTCCTCGGGGGGCCCCGGGAGACCCAGTACTTC.